A selection of T cell receptor beta chains follows, all from one sample in a study of T-cell memory formation after mild COVID-19. TCRdb reanalysed the 5' RACE reads using MiXCR and keeps one entry per CDR3 protein. The sample consists of about half a million distinct CDR3 sequences, 15% to 20% of them appearing once. Sequenced material: PBMCs or a T cell subset sorted from them (not recorded which). The receptors shown here come from an adult woman who had mild COVID-19 (a few samples of this study predate the infection). Cell type and time point are not known. The CDR3 runs from the conserved cysteine through the conserved F or W. A D gene is named only where the DNA matches it firmly. Rows give clone size only sometimes, using once, few, many, or a class for an expanded clone.

TRBJ2-3 | few | TRBD2 | TRBV19 | CASSIRGSGGTDTQYF | TGTGCCAGTAGTATCCGGGGTAGCGGGGGCACAGATACGCAGTATTTT
TRBJ1-5 | NA | TRBD1 | TRBV19 | CASSIQGAGNQPQHF | TGTGCCAGTAGTATACAGGGGGCTGGCAATCAGCCCCAGCATTTT
TRBJ2-5 | NA | TRBD1 | TRBV6-5 | CASRIGTAWRETQYF | TGTGCCAGCAGGATCGGGACAGCGTGGCGGGAGACCCAGTACTTC
TRBJ1-1 | NA | NA | TRBV5-1 | CASSLAGELGTEAFF | TGCGCCAGCAGCTTGGCCGGGGAGTTGGGCACTGAAGCTTTCTTT
TRBJ2-1 | few | TRBD2 | TRBV7-2 | CASTGGIQGSDEQFF | TGTGCCAGCACGGGGGGAATCCAGGGTAGCGATGAGCAGTTCTTC
TRBJ1-1 | NA | NA | TRBV18 | CASSPSQQAGAPGAFF | TGTGCCAGCTCACCATCCCAACAGGCAGGGGCGCCGGGAGCTTTCTTT
TRBJ2-4 | many | NA | TRBV3-1 | CASSQGGLAKNIQYF | TGTGCCAGCAGCCAAGGAGGACTAGCCAAAAACATTCAGTACTTC
TRBJ2-7 | few | TRBD1 | TRBV7-9 | CASSFPPGTVSYEQYF | TGTGCCAGCAGCTTCCCCCCCGGGACAGTATCCTACGAGCAGTACTTC
TRBJ2-7 | NA | NA | TRBV7-3 | CASSMSQGGEQYF | TGTGCCAGCAGCATGTCACAGGGAGGGGAGCAGTACTTC
TRBJ2-7 | NA | NA | TRBV18 | CASSYDREQYF | TGTGCCAGCTCATACGACCGGGAGCAGTACTTC
TRBJ2-1 | many | TRBD2 | TRBV10-3 | CAIAAREDEQFF | TGTGCCATCGCTGCGCGGGAGGATGAGCAGTTCTTC